This T cell receptor (beta chain) was captured in a study of Tregs in tolerant kidney transplant recipients. Remarks on this clone: Its antigen remains unidentified.

Study outcomes and limitations: Tregs expanded with activated donor B cells seemed most donor-specific.

The table came from immunoSEQ multiplex PCR; TCRdb's copy has only in-frame clones and leaves some out. Of around 61,000 clones in the sample, over 70% were seen once. The CDR3 contains 13 residues. Germline lookup yields CDR1 SGHTA and CDR2 FQGTGA. V was clipped by 4 bases and J by 6 bases, with 12 bases between them. Sequenced material: CD4+ T cells from blood. This receptor was identified in a human donor in good health. This rearrangement joins TRBV7-3 to TRBJ1-1; D is ambiguous. The CDR3 spells CASSSDRSAEAFF. The CDR3 coding sequence is TGTGCCAGCAGCTCCGACCGTAGCGCTGAAGCTTTCTTT. Filled out from reference TRBV7-3 and TRBJ1-1, the complete variable domain reads GAGVSQTPSNKVTEKGKYVELRCDPISGHTALYWYRQSLGQGPEFLIYFQGTGAADDSGLPNDRFFAVRPEGSVSTLKIQRTERGDSAVYLCASSSDRSAEAFFGQGTRLTVV.